The next 14 T cell receptor beta chains were all read from a single sample in a study of blood T cell repertoires in COVID-19 (dated by TCRdb to the early 2020s). Library generation was performed with the immunoSEQ multiplex PCR assay. Held by TCRdb, this immuneACCESS table contains in-frame sequences only and omits some clones. Under half of the omission traces to an unresolved V gene where checked; the cause of the rest is unknown. Present in this sample are under 200,000 clones, 65% to 90% of which were seen just once. Clones ranked in the top ten supply roughly 8.2% of the sample. Sequencing used peripheral blood. These receptors all stem from a man aged 55 to 69 with acute or convalescent COVID-19.

This clone was seen repeatedly, ten times or more. The V call is TRBV19, the J call TRBJ2-1; TRBD1 aligns across 11 bases. The CDR3 length is 14 residues. The ends lost 0 bases at V and 15 bases at J; junction bases unmatched: 7. The V gene's germline CDR1 is LNHDA and CDR2 SQIVND (reference sequence). The CDR3 coding sequence is TGTGCCAGTAGTATAGAAGGGACAGGGGGTCTTCGGTTCTTC. Its protein product is CASSIEGTGGLRFF. The complete variable domain, with remaining parts taken from reference TRBV19 and TRBJ2-1, reads DGGITQSPKYLFRKEGQNVTLSCEQNLNHDAMYWYRQDPGQGLRLIYYSQIVNDFQKGDIAEGYSVSREKKESFPLTVTSAQKNPTAFYLCASSIEGTGGLRFFGPGTRLTVL.

The chain is built from TRBV9 and TRBJ2-5; TRBD2 aligns across 8 bases. Trimming at V came to 0 bases and at J to 1 base, leaving 8 bases not matched to a gene. The CDR3 contains 17 residues. From germline, CDR1 is SGDLS and CDR2 YYNGEE. The CDR3 region is CASSVGLAGGPQETQYF. The CDR3 nucleotides are TGTGCCAGCAGCGTAGGTCTAGCGGGCGGCCCCCAAGAGACCCAGTACTTC.

This chain connects TRBV14 to TRBJ2-1; 11 nucleotides match TRBD2. Germline trimming cut 3 bases from V and 0 bases from J; bases unmatched to any gene: 7. The germline V gene encodes CDR1 SGHDN and CDR2 FVKESK. The CDR3 runs to 18 residues. As DNA, the CDR3 is TGTGCCAGCAGCCATCCTCTAACTAGCGGGAGCTCCTACAATGAGCAGTTCTTC. Protein product: CASSHPLTSGSSYNEQFF.

The chain joins TRBV2 to TRBJ1-1, with a possible D match to TRBD1 (5 bases). V lost 6 bases and J lost 4, with 9 bases in between. From germline, CDR1 is SNHLY and CDR2 FYNNEI. The CDR3 consists of 12 residues. The CDR3 protein is CASSRRVTEAFF. The DNA for the CDR3 is TGTGCCAGCAGCCGCAGGGTCACTGAAGCTTTCTTT.

This sequence joins TRBV20-1 and TRBJ2-2; 9 positions agree with TRBD2. The V gene end was trimmed by 3 bases and the J gene end by 4 bases; junction bases not matched to a gene: 6. CDR1 and CDR2 (germline): DFQATT, SNEGSKA (reference sequence). The CDR3 contains 15 residues. Written as DNA, the CDR3 is TGCAGTGCTAGTAGCGGGAGAACGGTCACCGGGGAGCTGTTTTTT. Protein product: CSASSGRTVTGELFF.

The chain carries TRBV2 and TRBJ2-3, with 8 positions matching TRBD2. The CDR3 has 14 residues. The germline CDR1 and CDR2 sequences are SNHLY and FYNNEI. The J segment lost 1 base and the V segment lost 8 bases, leaving 5 bases of the junction unmatched. Here the CDR3 DNA reads TGTGCCAGCGGACTAGCTACCGGCACAGATACGCAGTATTTT. Its translation: CASGLATGTDTQYF.

The V and J genes are TRBV2 and TRBJ2-1, with a tentative D call TRBD2 (6 bases). Trimming pared 8 bases from V and 9 bases from J, leaving 20 bases between. Germline CDR1 and CDR2: SNHLY and FYNNEI. The CDR3 consists of 14 residues. The CDR3 DNA reads as TGTGCCAGCCCTCGCCTTGGGAGGTCCTTTGAGCAGTTCTTC. This encodes CASPRLGRSFEQFF.

This sequence joins TRBV27 and TRBJ2-7; 8 bases are shared with TRBD2. The V segment lost 1 base and the J segment 5 bases; nucleotides outside the gene matches: 7. Germline-derived CDR1 and CDR2 are MNHEY and SMNVEV (reference sequence). The CDR3 runs 15 residues. The CDR3 nucleotides are TGTGCCAGCAGTTTATTGCCCGGGACTAGAAACGAGCAGTACTTC. Protein: CASSLLPGTRNEQYF.

The chain links TRBV11-2 to TRBJ1-1; no reliable D call. In germline, CDR1 is SGHAT, CDR2 FQNNGV. The CDR3 has 16 residues. The ends were cut back, 0 bases at V and 3 bases at J, with 14 bases in the middle. The CDR3 DNA sequence: TGTGCCAGCAGCTTAGACTTAATGCCTGAGGACACTGAAGCTTTCTTT. Translation: CASSLDLMPEDTEAFF.

The rearrangement joins TRBV7-2 to TRBJ2-1, with D maybe TRBD2 (6 bases). Germline assignment: CDR1 SGHTA and CDR2 FQGNSA. V lost 5 bases and J 6 bases, leaving 17 bases between the germline ends. This CDR3 has 15 residues. CDR3 sequence reads: CASSISVGSGNEQFF. The CDR3 DNA is TGTGCCAGCAGCATAAGCGTAGGTAGCGGCAATGAGCAGTTCTTC.

A single count supports this clone. The chain is built from TRBV27 and TRBJ1-6, with D maybe TRBD1 (5 bases). This CDR3 has 17 amino acids. Trimming took off 3 bases at V and 5 bases at J, with 17 bases between the two ends. CDR1 is MNHEY, CDR2 SMNVEV, per germline (reference sequence). This CDR3 reads CASSFLQGRADNSPLHF. The CDR3 DNA sequence: TGTGCCAGCAGTTTCCTCCAGGGCAGAGCAGATAATTCACCCCTCCACTTT.

The rearrangement links TRBV27 to TRBJ2-1, with 9 bases identical to TRBD1. Germline lookup yields CDR1 MNHEY and CDR2 SMNVEV (reference sequence). CDR3 length equals 15 residues. The trim removed 5 bases at V and 6 bases at J, leaving 8 bases unmatched. This CDR3 reads CASSQQGAAVNEQFF. The CDR3 nucleotides read TGTGCCAGCAGTCAACAGGGGGCTGCTGTCAATGAGCAGTTCTTC.

This chain uses TRBV7-9 with TRBJ2-3; 11 bases line up with TRBD2. The CDR3 runs to 19 residues. V was clipped by 4 bases and J by 0 bases; unmatched bases: 12. Germline CDR1 reads SEHNR; CDR2 reads FQNEAQ (reference sequence). This CDR3 is CASSSITSGRESSTDTQYF. In DNA, the CDR3 is TGTGCCAGCAGCTCGATTACTAGCGGGAGAGAGTCTAGCACAGATACGCAGTATTTT.

V usage is TRBV30 and J usage is TRBJ1-2; 7 bases are a match to TRBD1. CDR3 size: 14 residues. Trimming cost V 2 bases and J 4 bases; bases outside gene matches: 7. The germline gives CDR1 GTSNPN, CDR2 SVGIG (reference sequence). The CDR3 DNA is TGTGCCTGGAGTCTAGGGGGCTCTGGCTATGGCTACACCTTC. Its translation: CAWSLGGSGYGYTF.